Listed below are T cell receptor beta chains from one sample, sequenced in a study of CD8 T cells in Susac syndrome. Each CDR3 protein is one row after TCRdb ran MiXCR on the immunoSEQ multiplex PCR reads. The sample yields 200,000 to 250,000 distinct CDR3 sequences, around 96% seen once. Input material: CD4+ T cells from PBMCs. Every receptor here comes from a human donor with multiple sclerosis. CDR3s include the opening cysteine and the closing phenylalanine or tryptophan. The D gene is left open where the match is weak. Only part of the rows carry a size: once, few, many, or a class if the clone is expanded.

TRBJ2-2 . TRBV12-3/TRBV12-4 . CASSSDSNTGELFF TGTGCCAGCAGCTCGGACAGCAACACCGGGGAGCTGTTTTTT
TRBJ1-1 . TRBV3-1 . CASSQGERGEAFF TGTGCCAGCAGCCAGGGGGAAAGGGGGGAAGCTTTCTTT
TRBJ2-1 . TRBV20-1 . CSMRLLSHLNEQFF TGCAGTATGAGACTCCTTTCACATCTCAATGAGCAGTTCTTC
TRBJ1-5 . TRBV20-1 . CSVSRGWNQPQHF TGCAGTGTATCTAGGGGCTGGAATCAGCCCCAGCATTTT
TRBJ2-7 once TRBV12-3/TRBV12-4 TRBD1 CASSRTGTGVSYEQYF TGTGCCAGCAGTCGAACAGGGACAGGGGTTTCCTACGAGCAGTACTTC
TRBJ2-5 . TRBV30 TRBD2 CAWSAGLAAETQYF TGTGCCTGGAGCGCCGGACTAGCGGCAGAGACCCAGTACTTC
TRBJ1-5 . TRBV20-1 TRBD1 CSARDVGQGANQPQHF TGCAGTGCTAGAGATGTTGGACAGGGGGCAAATCAGCCCCAGCATTTT
TRBJ2-5 . TRBV29-1 . CSVEEPRGRRQETQYF TGCAGCGTTGAAGAACCCCGGGGGCGGCGGCAAGAGACCCAGTACTTC
TRBJ2-1 . TRBV20-1 TRBD2 CSAPAPTSGISEQFF TGCAGTGCTCCCGCCCCCACTAGCGGGATCAGTGAGCAGTTCTTC
TRBJ2-3 . TRBV2 . CASTTDSTDTQYF TGTGCCAGCACCACGGACAGCACAGATACGCAGTATTTT
TRBJ2-1 once TRBV7-8 TRBD2 CASSPREDYNEQFF TGTGCCAGCAGCCCGCGGGAGGACTACAATGAGCAGTTCTTC
TRBJ2-7 . TRBV7-8 TRBD2 CASSSSGRKGEQYF TGTGCCAGCAGCTCTAGCGGGAGGAAAGGCGAGCAGTACTTC
TRBJ2-5 few TRBV5-1 . CASTPRDTTPETQYF TGCGCCAGCACCCCCCGGGACACCACTCCGGAGACCCAGTACTTC
TRBJ2-3 . TRBV2 . CASRPRDLSQDTQYF TGTGCCAGCAGACCCAGGGACTTGAGCCAAGATACGCAGTATTTT
TRBJ1-5 . TRBV28 . CASRTGGAEQPQHF TGTGCCAGCAGGACGGGGGGCGCGGAGCAGCCCCAGCATTTT
TRBJ2-3 . TRBV6-4 . CASSVGNTDTQYF TGTGCCAGCAGTGTGGGTAACACAGATACGCAGTATTTT
TRBJ1-5 . TRBV7-8 . CASSFSESNQPQHF TGTGCCAGCAGCTTTTCCGAGAGCAATCAGCCCCAGCATTTT
TRBJ2-3 . TRBV5-4 TRBD1 CASSGRRQGADTQYF TGTGCCAGCAGCGGACGACGACAGGGGGCAGATACGCAGTATTTT
TRBJ1-1 . TRBV29-1 . CSVLSGESEAFF TGCAGCGTACTTTCAGGGGAGAGTGAAGCTTTCTTT
TRBJ2-5 . TRBV7-2 . CASSWRETQYF TGTGCCAGCAGCTGGCGGGAGACCCAGTACTTC
TRBJ1-1 . TRBV10-3 TRBD1 CAISDRGNTEAFF TGTGCCATCTCTGACAGGGGGAACACTGAAGCTTTCTTT
TRBJ1-2 . TRBV30 . CAWTQDSYYGYTF TGTGCCTGGACGCAGGACAGTTACTATGGCTACACCTTC
TRBJ1-3 . TRBV6-5 . CASTGGNTIYF TGTGCCAGCACAGGGGGAAACACCATATATTTT
TRBJ1-6 . TRBV20-1 . CSAREGSETLGPLHF TGCAGTGCTAGAGAAGGATCAGAGACCCTAGGACCCCTCCACTTT
TRBJ2-7 . TRBV29-1 . CSVEDPTGPRYEQYF TGCAGCGTTGAAGACCCGACCGGGCCCAGATACGAGCAGTACTTC
TRBJ2-5 . TRBV12-3/TRBV12-4 TRBD2 CASSQRGTETQYF TGTGCCAGCAGCCAGCGGGGCACAGAGACCCAGTACTTC
TRBJ2-3 . TRBV27 . CASSWGREEDTQYF TGTGCCAGCAGTTGGGGGCGGGAAGAAGATACGCAGTATTTT
TRBJ2-7 . TRBV10-3 TRBD1 CAMSGGVEQYF TGTGCCATGTCAGGGGGCGTTGAGCAGTACTTC
TRBJ2-1 . TRBV7-2 . CASSEYGTGSGSPYNEQFF TGTGCCAGCAGTGAATACGGGACAGGGAGCGGGAGTCCCTACAATGAGCAGTTCTTC